The 3 T cell receptor beta chains in this list originate from one sample, sequenced in a study of beta chain features in type 1 diabetes. Investigators reverse transcribed all isolated RNA, so they sequenced expressed TCRB transcripts. TCRdb keeps only in-frame clones here, not all; method: immunoSEQ multiplex PCR. The profile shows 130,000 to 150,000 clones, more than 9% of them singletons. The sequenced material came from naive CD4+ T cells from blood. These receptors were obtained from a man between 18 and 29 years old in good health.

The V and J genes are TRBV7-9 and TRBJ2-2; 12 nucleotides match TRBD2. The J segment lost 3 bases and the V segment lost 3 bases, leaving 5 bases of the junction unmatched. The CDR3 loop spans 17 amino acids. The V gene's germline CDR1 is SEHNR and CDR2 FQNEAQ (reference sequence). The CDR3 DNA reads TGTGCCAGCAGCTTTGGACTAGCGGGGTTGGACACCGGGGAGCTGTTTTTT. Translation: CASSFGLAGLDTGELFF.

This clone showed up just a few times. Other DNA sequences in the sample encode the same CDR3. The V gene is TRBV28, the J gene TRBJ2-7; D gene unclear. Germline V CDR1 and CDR2: MDHEN, SYDVKM. CDR3 size: 11 residues. Trimming shortened V by 5 bases and J by 2 bases, and 4 bases separated the two germline ends. The CDR3 spells CASSLTYEQYF. CDR3 DNA sequence: TGTGCCAGCAGTCTTACCTACGAGCAGTACTTC.

This clone was recorded at least ten times. The chain joins TRBV29-1 to TRBJ2-7, with unresolved D. Germline CDR1 and CDR2: SQVTM and ANQGSEA. The CDR3 has 10 amino acids. V was clipped by 6 bases and J by 6 bases, with 9 bases between them. CDR3 protein: CSVQSPEQYF. In nucleotides, the CDR3 is TGCAGCGTCCAGTCCCCCGAGCAGTACTTC.